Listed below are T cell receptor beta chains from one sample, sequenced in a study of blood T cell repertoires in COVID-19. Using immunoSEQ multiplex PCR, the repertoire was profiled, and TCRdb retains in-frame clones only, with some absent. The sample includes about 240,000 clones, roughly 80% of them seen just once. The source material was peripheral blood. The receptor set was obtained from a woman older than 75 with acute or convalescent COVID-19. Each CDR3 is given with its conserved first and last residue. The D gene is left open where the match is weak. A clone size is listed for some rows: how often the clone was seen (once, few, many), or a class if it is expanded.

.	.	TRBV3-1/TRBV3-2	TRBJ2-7	CASSQDVQTGSYEQYF	TGTGCCAGCAGCCAAGACGTCCAGACAGGCTCCTACGAGCAGTACTTC
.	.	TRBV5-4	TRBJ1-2	CASSFGSGPGSIHTF	TGTGCCAGCAGCTTCGGGAGTGGGCCCGGGTCCATCCACACCTTC
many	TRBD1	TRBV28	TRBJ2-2	CASSKGGKNTGELFF	TGTGCCAGCAGTAAAGGGGGCAAGAACACCGGGGAGCTGTTTTTT
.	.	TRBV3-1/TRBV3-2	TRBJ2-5	CASSQSGLLQETQYF	TGTGCCAGCAGCCAGTCGGGACTGTTACAAGAGACCCAGTACTTC
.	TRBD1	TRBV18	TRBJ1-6	CASSQGQGRNSPLHF	TGTGCCAGCTCACAAGGACAGGGCCGGAATTCACCCCTCCACTTT
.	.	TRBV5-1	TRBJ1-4	CASSAQGNSEKLFF	TGCGCCAGCAGCGCACAGGGTAATAGTGAAAAACTGTTTTTT
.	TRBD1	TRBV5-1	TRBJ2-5	CASSFRGLQETQYF	TGCGCCAGCAGCTTCAGGGGGCTGCAAGAGACCCAGTACTTC
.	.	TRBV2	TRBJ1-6	CASSEAGSPLHF	TGTGCCAGCAGTGAAGCCGGTTCACCCCTCCACTTT
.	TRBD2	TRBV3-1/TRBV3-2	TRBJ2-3	CASSQDPSGGGNADTQYF	TGTGCCAGCAGCCAAGATCCTAGCGGGGGGGGAAATGCAGATACGCAGTATTTT
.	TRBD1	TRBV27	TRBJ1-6	CASSPLAGGNNSPLHF	TGTGCCAGCAGTCCCCTGGCAGGGGGAAATAATTCACCCCTCCACTTT
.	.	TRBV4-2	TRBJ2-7	CASSKGPSYEQYF	TGTGCCAGCTCTAAGGGGCCATCCTACGAGCAGTACTTC
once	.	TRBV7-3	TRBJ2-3	CASSDPTASTDTQYF	TGTGCCAGCAGCGACCCGACAGCTAGCACAGATACGCAGTATTTT
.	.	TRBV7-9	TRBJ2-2	CASSSSGDPGELFF	TGTGCCAGCAGCTCGTCGGGGGATCCCGGGGAGCTGTTTTTT
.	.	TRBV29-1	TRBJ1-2	CSDTTGMGGYTF	TGCAGCGATACCACAGGGATGGGTGGCTACACCTTC
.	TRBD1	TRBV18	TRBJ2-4	CASSPGIGTGKALAKNIQYF	TGTGCCAGCTCACCCGGGATCGGGACAGGGAAAGCCTTAGCCAAAAACATTCAGTACTTC
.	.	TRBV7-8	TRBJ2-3	CASSLATAATDTQYF	TGTGCCAGCAGCTTAGCCACTGCCGCCACAGATACGCAGTATTTT
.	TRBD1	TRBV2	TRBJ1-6	CASSEGGQVNSPLHF	TGTGCCAGCAGTGAAGGGGGACAGGTTAATTCACCCCTCCACTTT
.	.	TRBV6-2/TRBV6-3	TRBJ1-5	CASSPTGRGDQPQHF	TGTGCCAGCAGTCCCACAGGGAGAGGGGATCAGCCCCAGCATTTT
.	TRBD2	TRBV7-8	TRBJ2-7	CASSPSRAGPSGEQYF	TGTGCCAGCAGCCCAAGTCGAGCGGGGCCCTCGGGGGAGCAGTACTTC
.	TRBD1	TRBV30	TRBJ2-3	CAWSLSTGGQFDTQYF	TGTGCCTGGAGTTTATCAACAGGGGGGCAGTTCGATACGCAGTATTTT
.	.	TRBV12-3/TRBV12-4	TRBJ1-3	CASSSTDTIYF	TGTGCCAGCAGTTCCACGGACACCATATATTTT
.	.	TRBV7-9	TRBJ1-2	CASSLGGGADYGYTF	TGTGCCAGCAGCTTGGGAGGAGGGGCGGACTATGGCTACACCTTC
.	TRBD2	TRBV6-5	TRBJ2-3	CASRLGGWADTQYF	TGTGCCAGCAGACTCGGGGGGTGGGCAGATACGCAGTATTTT
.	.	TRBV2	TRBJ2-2	CASSATGLNTGELFF	TGTGCCAGCAGTGCGACAGGTTTGAACACCGGGGAGCTGTTTTTT
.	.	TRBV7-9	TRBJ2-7	CASSLNNPQGNGQYF	TGTGCCAGCAGTCTCAACAATCCTCAGGGCAACGGGCAGTACTTC
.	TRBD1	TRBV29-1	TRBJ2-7	CSVEGQGVREQYF	TGCAGCGTTGAAGGACAGGGGGTGAGGGAGCAGTACTTC
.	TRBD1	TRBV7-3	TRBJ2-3	CASSLGQGIEDTQYF	TGTGCCAGCAGCTTAGGACAGGGGATTGAAGATACGCAGTATTTT
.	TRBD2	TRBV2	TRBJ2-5	CASSEERLAGGPKETQYF	TGTGCCAGCAGTGAGGAGAGACTAGCGGGGGGTCCCAAAGAGACCCAGTACTTC
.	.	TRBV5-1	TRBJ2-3	CASSYTGTDTQYF	TGCGCCAGCAGCTACACCGGGACAGATACGCAGTATTTT
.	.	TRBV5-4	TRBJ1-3	CASSSVPGNTIYF	TGTGCCAGCAGCTCCGTCCCTGGAAACACCATATATTTT
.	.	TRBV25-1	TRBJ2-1	CASSENSNEQFF	TGTGCCAGCAGTGAAAACTCCAATGAGCAGTTCTTC
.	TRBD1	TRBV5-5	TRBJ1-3	CASSVDRAGNTIYF	TGTGCCAGCAGCGTGGACAGGGCCGGAAACACCATATATTTT
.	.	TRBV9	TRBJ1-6	CASSVEPHAVSALHF	TGTGCCAGCAGCGTAGAGCCCCACGCGGTTTCAGCCCTCCACTTT
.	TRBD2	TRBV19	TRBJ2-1	CASSKTSGGPYNEQFF	TGTGCCAGTAGTAAGACTAGCGGGGGACCGTACAATGAGCAGTTCTTC
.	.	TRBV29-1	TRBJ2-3	CSGRTDTQYF	TGCAGCGGCCGGACAGATACGCAGTATTTT
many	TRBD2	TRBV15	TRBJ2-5	CATSRIAGETQYF	TGTGCCACCAGCAGAATAGCGGGGGAGACCCAGTACTTC
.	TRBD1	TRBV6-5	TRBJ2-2	CASRDRLYTGELFF	TGTGCCAGCCGGGACAGACTATACACCGGGGAGCTGTTTTTT
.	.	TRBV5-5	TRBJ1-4	CASRGASNEKLFF	TGTGCCAGCAGGGGGGCCTCTAATGAAAAACTGTTTTTT
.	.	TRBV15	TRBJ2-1	CATSRDILDSYNEQFF	TGTGCCACCAGCAGAGATATTTTGGACAGCTACAATGAGCAGTTCTTC
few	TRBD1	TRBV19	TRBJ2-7	CASSPRQGGEQYF	TGTGCCAGTAGTCCACGACAGGGGGGCGAGCAGTACTTC
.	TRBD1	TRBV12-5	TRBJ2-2	CASAPQGAPTGELFF	TGTGCTAGTGCCCCACAGGGGGCGCCCACCGGGGAGCTGTTTTTT
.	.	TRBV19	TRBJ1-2	CASSAPGGVPYGYTF	TGTGCCAGTAGTGCCCCCGGAGGGGTCCCTTATGGCTACACCTTC
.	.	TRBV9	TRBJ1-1	CASSADTGYMNTEAFF	TGTGCCAGCAGCGCGGATACAGGGTACATGAACACTGAAGCTTTCTTT
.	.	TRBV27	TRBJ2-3	CASSSAGDTQYF	TGTGCCAGCAGTTCAGCGGGTGATACGCAGTATTTT
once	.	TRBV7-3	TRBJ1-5	CASSSYLSGRNQPQHF	TGTGCCAGCAGCTCTTATCTATCAGGGCGGAATCAGCCCCAGCATTTT
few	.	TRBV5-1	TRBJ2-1	CASSIDSLNEQFF	TGCGCCAGCAGCATCGACAGTCTCAATGAGCAGTTCTTC
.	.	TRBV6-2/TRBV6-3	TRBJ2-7	CASSYSNYVGNEQYF	TGTGCCAGCAGTTACTCGAATTATGTGGGCAACGAGCAGTACTTC
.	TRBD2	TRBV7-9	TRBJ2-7	CASSPPGLAGLYEQYF	TGTGCCAGCAGCCCCCCCGGACTAGCGGGACTATACGAGCAGTACTTC
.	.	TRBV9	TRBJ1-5	CASSRGGRGSQPQHF	TGTGCCAGCAGCCGCGGGGGGCGAGGTAGTCAGCCCCAGCATTTT
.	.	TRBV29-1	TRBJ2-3	CSVGVTDTQYF	TGCAGCGTTGGAGTAACAGATACGCAGTATTTT
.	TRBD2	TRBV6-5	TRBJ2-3	CASRQRGGTDTQYF	TGTGCCAGCAGACAGCGGGGGGGCACAGATACGCAGTATTTT
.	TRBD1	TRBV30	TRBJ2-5	CAWSARWGQGVTQYF	TGTGCCTGGAGTGCACGGTGGGGACAGGGGGTGACCCAGTACTTC
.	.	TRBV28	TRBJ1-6	CASSPPDRLNSPLHF	TGTGCCAGCAGTCCCCCAGACAGGCTTAATTCACCCCTCCACTTT